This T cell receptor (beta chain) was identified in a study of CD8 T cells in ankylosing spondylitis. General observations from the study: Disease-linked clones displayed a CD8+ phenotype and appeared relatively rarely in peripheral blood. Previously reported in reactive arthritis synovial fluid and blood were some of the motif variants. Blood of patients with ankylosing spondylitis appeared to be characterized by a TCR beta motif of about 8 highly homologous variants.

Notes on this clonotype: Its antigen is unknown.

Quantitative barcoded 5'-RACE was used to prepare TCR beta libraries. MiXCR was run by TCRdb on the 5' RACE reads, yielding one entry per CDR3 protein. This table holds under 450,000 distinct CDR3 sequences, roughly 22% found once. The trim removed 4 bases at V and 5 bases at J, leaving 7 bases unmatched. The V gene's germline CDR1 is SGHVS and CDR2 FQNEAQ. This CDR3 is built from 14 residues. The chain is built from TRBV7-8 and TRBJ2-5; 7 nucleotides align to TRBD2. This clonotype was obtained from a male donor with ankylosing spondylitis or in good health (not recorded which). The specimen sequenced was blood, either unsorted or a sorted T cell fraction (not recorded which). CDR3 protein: CASSSGGGLETQYF. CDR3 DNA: TGTGCCAGCAGCTCGGGGGGAGGGCTGGAGACCCAGTACTTC.